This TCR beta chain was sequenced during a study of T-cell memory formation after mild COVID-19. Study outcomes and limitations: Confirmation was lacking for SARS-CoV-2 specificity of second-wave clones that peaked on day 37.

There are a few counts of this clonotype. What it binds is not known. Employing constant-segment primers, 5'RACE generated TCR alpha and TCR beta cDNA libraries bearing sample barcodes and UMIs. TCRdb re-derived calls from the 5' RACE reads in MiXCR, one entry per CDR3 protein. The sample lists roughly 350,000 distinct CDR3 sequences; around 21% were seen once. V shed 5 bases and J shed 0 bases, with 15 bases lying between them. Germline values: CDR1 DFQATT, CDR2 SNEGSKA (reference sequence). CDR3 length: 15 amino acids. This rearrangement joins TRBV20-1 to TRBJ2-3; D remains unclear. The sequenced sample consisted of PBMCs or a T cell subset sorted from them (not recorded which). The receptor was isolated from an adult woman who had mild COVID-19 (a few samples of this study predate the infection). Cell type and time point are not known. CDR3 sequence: CSAPFGGSSTDTQYF. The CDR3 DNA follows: TGCAGTGCTCCCTTCGGCGGATCTAGCACAGATACGCAGTATTTT.